One and the same sample provided the 2 T cell receptor beta chains below, sequenced in a study of blood T cell repertoires in COVID-19. Clones were read by immunoSEQ multiplex PCR, and TCRdb kept only the in-frame ones, dropping some. The sample carries over 350,000 clones, nearly 90% recorded once. Sequenced sample: PBMCs or T cells enriched from blood (not recorded which). The source of these receptors is a woman in her late teens or twenties with acute COVID-19.

The J gene is TRBJ1-1, the V gene TRBV7-8, with D tentatively TRBD1 (6 bases). The germline CDR1 and CDR2 sequences are SGHVS and FQNEAQ. The CDR3 consists of 14 residues. V lost 3 bases and J lost 4, with 12 bases in between. The CDR3: CASSFNRVPTEAFF. The DNA for the CDR3 is TGTGCCAGCAGCTTCAACAGGGTTCCCACTGAAGCTTTCTTT.

The rearrangement uses TRBV5-1 and TRBJ2-2; D possibly corresponds to TRBD1 (6 bases). Germline CDR1 reads SGHRS; CDR2 reads YFSETQ. V dropped 4 bases and J dropped 0 bases, with 16 bases sitting between them. This CDR3 has 17 amino acids. The CDR3 spells CASSPAAGDANTGELFF. The DNA for the CDR3 is TGCGCCAGCAGCCCCGCCGCAGGGGACGCGAACACCGGGGAGCTGTTTTTT.